The 8 T cell receptor beta chains reported below all come from one sample, sequenced in a study of blood T cell repertoires in COVID-19. Sequencing was performed with immunoSEQ multiplex PCR; in TCRdb, only in-frame clones are kept and a portion is missing. The data contain roughly 240,000 clones, around 85% of them singletons. The sample comprised peripheral blood. The receptor source for this set is a woman in her 30s who had recovered from COVID-19.

The V call is TRBV9, the J call TRBJ1-2; D unresolved. CDR1 is SGDLS and CDR2 is YYNGEE in the germline V gene. V was trimmed by 3 bases and J by 0 bases, leaving 9 bases between them. There are 14 residues in the CDR3. The CDR3 region is CASSAGYPNYGYTF. Written as DNA, the CDR3 is TGTGCCAGCAGCGCAGGATACCCTAACTATGGCTACACCTTC.

The V gene is TRBV15, the J gene TRBJ1-6; no clear D gene. The V end was cut by 5 bases, the J end by 0 bases, with 5 bases between. Germline assignment: CDR1 LNHNV and CDR2 YYDKDF (reference sequence). The CDR3 is 14 amino acids. The CDR3, as DNA: TGTGCCACCAGCGGGAGCTCCTATAATTCACCCCTCCACTTT. Translation: CATSGSSYNSPLHF.

The J gene is TRBJ2-1, the V gene TRBV5-1; 10 positions match TRBD2. With V trimmed by 5 bases and J by 0 bases, 5 bases remained unmatched. CDR1 SGHRS and CDR2 YFSETQ come from the germline V gene. This CDR3 is 16 amino acids long. The CDR3 reads CASSFSGGSSYNEQFF. The CDR3 nucleotides read TGCGCCAGCAGTTTTAGCGGGGGGAGCTCCTACAATGAGCAGTTCTTC.

V gene TRBV25-1 combines with J gene TRBJ1-2; 8 bases agree with TRBD1. With 4 bases clipped from V and 7 bases from J, the junction kept 11 bases outside the gene matches. Germline assignment: CDR1 MGHDK and CDR2 SYGVNS. This CDR3 contains 15 residues. The CDR3 here is CASSASGQGLVGYTF. CDR3 nucleotide sequence: TGTGCCAGCAGTGCCTCAGGACAGGGACTGGTTGGCTACACCTTC.

The chain couples TRBV9 to TRBJ1-2, with D maybe TRBD1 (5 bases). Deletions cut 3 bases from V and 4 bases from J, with 16 bases between. Germline loops: CDR1 SGDLS, CDR2 YYNGEE. The CDR3 spans 15 residues. The DNA for the CDR3 is TGTGCCAGCAGCGCCGGGACTGTTATTGGCTATGGCTACACCTTC. Translated, it gives CASSAGTVIGYGYTF.

The chain has TRBV27 and TRBJ2-3; the D is unclear. V lost 0 bases and J lost 1, with 5 bases in between. The CDR3 runs 14 residues. Germline V gene sequence: CDR1 MNHEY, CDR2 SMNVEV (reference sequence). The CDR3 region is CASSLSQGTDTQYF. Here the CDR3 DNA reads TGTGCCAGCAGTTTATCCCAGGGCACAGATACGCAGTATTTT.

The V and J genes are TRBV19 and TRBJ1-4; 11 bases are shared with TRBD1. This CDR3 region has 16 residues. J lost 8 bases, V lost 5 bases, and 10 bases had no gene match. Germline V gene sequence: CDR1 LNHDA, CDR2 SQIVND (reference sequence). CDR3 region: CASSPGLGTGGEKLFF. The CDR3 DNA reads TGTGCCAGTAGTCCGGGACTCGGGACAGGGGGAGAAAAACTGTTTTTT.

This clone was seen once. CDR3 loop: CASSISAPPGETQYF. CDR3 nucleotides: TGTGCCAGCAGCATCTCGGCCCCGCCAGGGGAGACCCAGTACTTC. The rearrangement uses TRBV7-9 and TRBJ2-5, with D maybe TRBD1 (5 bases). The CDR3 loop spans 15 amino acids. V was trimmed by 5 bases and J by 5 bases, leaving 18 bases between them. Germline CDR1 reads SEHNR; CDR2 reads FQNEAQ (reference sequence). Together with reference TRBV7-9 and TRBJ2-5, the CDR3 gives the full variable domain: DTGVSQNPRHKITKRGQNVTFRCDPISEHNRLYWYRQTLGQGPEFLTYFQNEAQLEKSRLLSDRFSAERPKGSFSTLEIQRTEQGDSAMYLCASSISAPPGETQYFGPGTRLLVL.